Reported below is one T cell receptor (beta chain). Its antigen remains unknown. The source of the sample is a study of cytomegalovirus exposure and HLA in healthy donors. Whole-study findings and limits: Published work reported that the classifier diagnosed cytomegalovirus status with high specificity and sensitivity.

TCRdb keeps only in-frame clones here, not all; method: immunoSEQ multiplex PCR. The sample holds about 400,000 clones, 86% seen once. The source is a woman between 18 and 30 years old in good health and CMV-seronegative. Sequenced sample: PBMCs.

In nucleotides, the CDR3 is TGTGCCAGCAGAATGCGGGGGGGGAACACCGGGGAGCTGTTTTTT. The encoded protein is CASRMRGGNTGELFF. The gene calls are TRBV6-1 and TRBJ2-2, with TRBD2 matching over 9 bases. Germline CDR1 reads MNHNS; CDR2 reads SASEGT. V lost 6 bases, J lost 1 base, and 3 bases stayed unmatched. This CDR3 contains 15 residues.